This TCR beta chain was sequenced in a study of shared clonotypes between healthy human individuals. Only Caucasian adults living in Nashville, Tennessee served as donors. The assay was immunoSEQ multiplex PCR, and TCRdb's table has in-frame clones only and misses some. The profile shows 2 million to 2.5 million clones, around 92% of them singletons. Sequencing was done on a sample of naive CD4+ T cells from PBMCs. Documented subset: CD45RA+ positively selected. This TCR was recovered from a man aged 18 to 29 in good health. Some clones in this sample may be carry-over from other donors' samples.

The DNA for the CDR3 is TGTGCCAGCAGCTTGGCCGGGACACCCGCGGCCCAGTACTTC. Translating gives CASSLAGTPAAQYF. The chain has TRBV5-4 and TRBJ2-5; possible D gene TRBD1, 6 bases. The CDR3 covers 14 residues. Trimming shortened V by 0 bases and J by 9 bases, and 15 bases separated the two germline ends. Germline lookup yields CDR1 SGHNT and CDR2 YYREEE (reference sequence).